The present T cell receptor beta chain was sequenced within a study of T cell responses to AZD1222 COVID-19 vaccine. Between the trimmed V and J ends, which lost 1 base and 7 bases, there was a span of 11 bases. In germline, CDR1 is LGHDT, CDR2 YNNKEL (reference sequence). The length of the CDR3 is 15 residues. The method was immunoSEQ multiplex PCR; TCRdb's version includes in-frame clones alone and lacks a portion of them. The sample carries some 180,000 clones, around 90% recorded once. Whole-study findings and limits: Spike-specific TCR breadth and depth grew following two AZD1222 doses. Mostly white British, mostly female donors; authors suggested clonal diversity may be underestimated.

With respect to this clone: Its antigen is currently unknown.

This receptor was taken from an adult who received the MenACWY meningococcal vaccine as a control. The sample was peripheral blood, taken 28 days after the second dose of the MenACWY control vaccine. The chain is built from TRBV3-1 (or the pseudogene TRBV3-2) and TRBJ1-6; D not resolved. CDR3 amino acids: CASSQVPDENSPLHF. Written as DNA, the CDR3 is TGTGCCAGCAGCCAAGTCCCAGATGAGAATTCACCCCTCCACTTT.